The table lists the clone carrying this T cell receptor beta chain with a few counts. This record comes from a study of T cells in Graves' hyperthyroidism and ophthalmopathy. What was amplified from RNA transcripts were TCR beta CDR3 regions. HTBI primers were used for first-round RT-PCR of the TCR CDR3. TCRdb itself ran the multiplex PCR reads through MiXCR, one entry per CDR3 protein. The sample has approximately 510,000 distinct CDR3 sequences, 35% to 50% seen once; the top ten hold around two fifths. The CDR3 is made up of 17 amino acids. V lost 4 bases to trimming and J lost 4 bases; unmatched junction nucleotides: 10. CDR1 and CDR2 from the germline V gene are SNHLY and FYNNEI.

The chain couples TRBV2 to TRBJ2-3, with 11 positions matching TRBD2. Sequencing was performed on peripheral blood or thyroid tissue (not recorded which). This TCR derives from an adult woman with Graves' disease, either hyperthyroidism or ophthalmopathy (not recorded which). The CDR3 region is CASSATSGLAAADTQYF. The CDR3, as DNA: TGTGCCAGCAGTGCCACGTCGGGACTAGCGGCCGCAGATACGCAGTATTTT.